These T cell receptor beta chains were read from a single sample in a study of cytomegalovirus exposure and HLA in healthy donors. Only in-frame clones appear in the TCRdb table, and some are missing; sequencing was by immunoSEQ multiplex PCR. This sample's clone table lists 70,000 or so clones. Source material: PBMCs. These TCRs come from a man aged 40-55 years in good health and CMV-seronegative. Both conserved end residues are part of each CDR3. D genes are given only for firm matches. Clone size is shown for a subset of rows, as once, few, many or a class of expanded clone.

J: TRBJ2-1; V: TRBV30; D: TRBD2; size: -; CDR3: CAIELSGGAVDEQFF; DNA: TGTGCTATCGAACTCAGCGGGGGGGCGGTAGATGAGCAGTTCTTC
J: TRBJ2-7; V: TRBV19; D: -; size: -; CDR3: CASSIPSGEQYF; DNA: TGTGCCAGTAGTATCCCCTCCGGGGAGCAGTACTTC
J: TRBJ2-6; V: TRBV25-1; D: -; size: -; CDR3: CASAYPGAGANVLTF; DNA: TGTGCCAGCGCCTATCCGGGGGCTGGGGCCAACGTCCTGACTTTC
J: TRBJ2-2; V: TRBV6-1; D: TRBD2; size: -; CDR3: CASSARLAGGLGTGELFF; DNA: TGTGCCAGCAGTGCTCGACTAGCGGGGGGGCTGGGCACCGGGGAGCTGTTTTTT
J: TRBJ2-7; V: TRBV29-1; D: TRBD1; size: -; CDR3: CSVVGQGQGKQYF; DNA: TGCAGCGTTGTCGGTCAGGGACAGGGCAAGCAGTACTTC
J: TRBJ2-1; V: TRBV9; D: TRBD1; size: -; CDR3: CASSDGTGIYNEQFF; DNA: TGTGCCAGCAGCGATGGGACAGGGATTTACAATGAGCAGTTCTTC
J: TRBJ1-4; V: TRBV9; D: -; size: -; CDR3: CASSVAGLNEKLFF; DNA: TGTGCCAGCAGCGTAGCAGGGTTGAATGAAAAACTGTTTTTT
J: TRBJ1-5; V: TRBV6-6; D: -; size: -; CDR3: CASSPRQGPHQPQHF; DNA: TGTGCCAGCAGTCCTCGTCAGGGTCCCCATCAGCCCCAGCATTTT
J: TRBJ1-2; V: TRBV19; D: TRBD1; size: -; CDR3: CASSIDREGYTF; DNA: TGTGCCAGTAGTATTGACAGGGAGGGCTACACCTTC
J: TRBJ1-4; V: TRBV5-4; D: -; size: -; CDR3: CASSLQGRNEKLFF; DNA: TGTGCCAGCAGCCTACAGGGCCGTAATGAAAAACTGTTTTTT
J: TRBJ1-2; V: TRBV6-6; D: -; size: -; CDR3: CASTVGLGGGYTF; DNA: TGTGCCAGCACCGTCGGTCTTGGAGGTGGCTACACCTTC
J: TRBJ2-7; V: TRBV5-1; D: -; size: -; CDR3: CASRIRAGISGEQYF; DNA: TGCGCCAGCAGGATTAGGGCGGGAATTTCCGGCGAGCAGTACTTC
J: TRBJ2-1; V: TRBV19; D: TRBD2; size: -; CDR3: CASSPRTSGGNNEQFF; DNA: TGTGCCAGTAGTCCGCGGACTAGCGGGGGGAACAATGAGCAGTTCTTC
J: TRBJ1-2; V: TRBV19; D: TRBD1; size: -; CDR3: CASSPRGPGTENYGYTF; DNA: TGTGCCAGTAGTCCCCGGGGCCCCGGGACAGAAAATTATGGCTACACCTTC
J: TRBJ2-4; V: TRBV5-6; D: TRBD2; size: -; CDR3: CASSWVNQGGKNIQYF; DNA: TGTGCCAGCAGCTGGGTCAACCAGGGAGGGAAAAACATTCAGTACTTC
J: TRBJ2-1; V: TRBV7-9; D: -; size: -; CDR3: CASSFLFNGGYNEQFF; DNA: TGTGCCAGCAGCTTCCTTTTCAACGGCGGGTACAATGAGCAGTTCTTC
J: TRBJ2-7; V: TRBV11-2; D: -; size: -; CDR3: CASSPPGRKIYEQYF; DNA: TGTGCCAGCAGCCCTCCGGGAAGAAAGATATACGAGCAGTACTTC
J: TRBJ1-6; V: TRBV9; D: TRBD1; size: -; CDR3: CASSIRTGGNSPLHF; DNA: TGTGCCAGCAGCATCAGGACAGGGGGAAATTCACCCCTCCACTTT
J: TRBJ1-2; V: TRBV6-1; D: TRBD1; size: -; CDR3: CASKGTGGNYGYTF; DNA: TGTGCCAGCAAAGGGACAGGGGGAAACTATGGCTACACCTTC
J: TRBJ2-3; V: TRBV5-1; D: TRBD2; size: -; CDR3: CASSGDSGGPVDTQYF; DNA: TGCGCCAGCAGCGGGGATAGCGGGGGGCCGGTAGATACGCAGTATTTT
J: TRBJ1-5; V: TRBV6-1; D: -; size: -; CDR3: CASSESDAGAQPQHF; DNA: TGTGCCAGCAGTGAAAGCGACGCGGGGGCACAGCCCCAGCATTTT
J: TRBJ1-6; V: TRBV18; D: -; size: -; CDR3: CASSPEYNSPLHF; DNA: TGTGCCAGCTCACCAGAGTATAATTCACCCCTCCACTTT
J: TRBJ1-1; V: TRBV6-5; D: -; size: -; CDR3: CASRFGTEAFF; DNA: TGTGCCAGCAGGTTCGGCACTGAAGCTTTCTTT
J: TRBJ1-5; V: TRBV2; D: -; size: -; CDR3: CASSERSIKPQHF; DNA: TGTGCCAGCAGCGAGAGATCAATCAAGCCCCAGCATTTT
J: TRBJ2-1; V: TRBV19; D: -; size: -; CDR3: CASSPTGGYNEQFF; DNA: TGTGCCAGTAGTCCGACCGGGGGTTACAATGAGCAGTTCTTC
J: TRBJ2-7; V: TRBV6-1; D: TRBD2; size: -; CDR3: CASSFGGGSSYEQYF; DNA: TGTGCCAGCAGTTTCGGCGGGGGGAGCTCCTACGAGCAGTACTTC
J: TRBJ2-3; V: TRBV7-2; D: TRBD2; size: -; CDR3: CASSLARVAGSSDTQYF; DNA: TGTGCCAGCAGCTTAGCGCGGGTAGCGGGGAGCTCAGATACGCAGTATTTT
J: TRBJ2-4; V: TRBV7-3; D: -; size: -; CDR3: CASSQAGIGGRIQYF; DNA: TGTGCCAGCAGCCAAGCTGGCATAGGGGGACGCATTCAGTACTTC
J: TRBJ2-2; V: TRBV9; D: -; size: -; CDR3: CASMSRSTGELFF; DNA: TGTGCCAGCATGTCACGGAGCACCGGGGAGCTGTTTTTT
J: TRBJ2-3; V: TRBV25-1; D: -; size: -; CDR3: CASSEAVATDTQYF; DNA: TGTGCCAGCAGTGAGGCCGTGGCCACAGATACGCAGTATTTT
J: TRBJ2-3; V: TRBV7-2; D: TRBD2; size: -; CDR3: CASSLLGGVGPDTQYF; DNA: TGTGCCAGCAGCCTACTCGGGGGGGTAGGGCCAGATACGCAGTATTTT
J: TRBJ1-4; V: TRBV2; D: -; size: -; CDR3: CASSSRDRGGEKLFF; DNA: TGTGCCAGCAGCTCCCGAGATAGGGGTGGTGAAAAACTGTTTTTT
J: TRBJ2-2; V: TRBV30; D: -; size: -; CDR3: CAWKGAGELFF; DNA: TGTGCCTGGAAAGGGGCCGGGGAGCTGTTTTTT
J: TRBJ2-3; V: TRBV5-5; D: TRBD1; size: -; CDR3: CASSRTGGRDTQYF; DNA: TGTGCCAGCAGTCGGACAGGGGGCCGCGATACGCAGTATTTT
J: TRBJ2-7; V: TRBV2; D: TRBD1; size: -; CDR3: CASSLGQGVNEQYF; DNA: TGTGCCAGCAGTCTTGGACAGGGGGTAAACGAGCAGTACTTC
J: TRBJ1-6; V: TRBV5-8; D: -; size: -; CDR3: CASSLVTDSNSPLHF; DNA: TGTGCCAGCAGCTTGGTAACAGATTCTAATTCACCCCTCCACTTT
J: TRBJ2-1; V: TRBV6-1; D: -; size: -; CDR3: CASSEAESSYNEQFF; DNA: TGTGCCAGCAGTGAAGCGGAGAGCTCCTACAATGAGCAGTTCTTC
J: TRBJ1-1; V: TRBV5-1; D: -; size: -; CDR3: CASSLDVTGPLLNTEAFF; DNA: TGCGCCAGCAGCTTGGACGTGACAGGCCCACTTCTGAACACTGAAGCTTTCTTT
J: TRBJ2-3; V: TRBV6-6; D: TRBD2; size: -; CDR3: CASSATSGGLNREYF; DNA: TGTGCCAGCAGCGCAACTAGCGGGGGATTAAATCGGGAGTATTTT
J: TRBJ2-1; V: TRBV15; D: -; size: -; CDR3: CATSRDFQDEQFF; DNA: TGTGCCACCAGCAGAGATTTTCAGGATGAGCAGTTCTTC
J: TRBJ2-1; V: TRBV6-6; D: TRBD2; size: -; CDR3: CASSDSTTSLSSFF; DNA: TGTGCCAGCAGTGATTCCACGACTAGCCTGTCGTCGTTCTTC
J: TRBJ2-5; V: TRBV28; D: -; size: -; CDR3: CARKLQYF; DNA: TGTGCCAGGAAGCTCCAGTACTTC
J: TRBJ2-7; V: TRBV25-1; D: -; size: -; CDR3: CASSVAGRWEQYF; DNA: TGTGCCAGCAGTGTGGCGGGTCGTTGGGAGCAGTACTTC
J: TRBJ2-1; V: TRBV11-1; D: -; size: -; CDR3: CASSLRGTVNNEQFF; DNA: TGTGCCAGCAGCTTACGCGGGACGGTCAACAATGAGCAGTTCTTC
J: TRBJ2-5; V: TRBV14; D: -; size: -; CDR3: CASSPSYQETQYF; DNA: TGTGCCAGCAGCCCTTCGTACCAAGAGACCCAGTACTTC
J: TRBJ2-1; V: TRBV5-1; D: TRBD2; size: -; CDR3: CASGLAGGPLGNEQFF; DNA: TGCGCCAGCGGACTAGCGGGGGGGCCTTTGGGGAATGAGCAGTTCTTC
J: TRBJ1-3; V: TRBV10-1; D: -; size: -; CDR3: CASSEPTRGNFGNTIYF; DNA: TGCGCCAGCAGTGAGCCAACGAGGGGGAACTTTGGAAACACCATATATTTT
J: TRBJ2-7; V: TRBV6-1; D: TRBD1; size: -; CDR3: CASTMTGTHEQYF; DNA: TGTGCCAGCACTATGACAGGGACCCACGAGCAGTACTTC
J: TRBJ2-5; V: TRBV7-9; D: -; size: -; CDR3: CASSSTLQETQYF; DNA: TGTGCCAGCAGCTCCACTCTCCAAGAGACCCAGTACTTC
J: TRBJ2-5; V: TRBV11-2; D: TRBD2; size: -; CDR3: CASSLQGGEETQYF; DNA: TGTGCCAGCAGCTTACAGGGAGGGGAAGAGACCCAGTACTTC
J: TRBJ1-2; V: TRBV19; D: -; size: medium-sized; CDR3: CASSPRENHGYTF; DNA: TGTGCCAGTAGTCCCAGGGAAAATCACGGCTACACCTTC
J: TRBJ2-3; V: TRBV9; D: TRBD2; size: -; CDR3: CASSFTSGGTTDTQYF; DNA: TGTGCCAGCAGCTTTACTAGCGGGGGGACGACAGATACGCAGTATTTT
J: TRBJ2-5; V: TRBV30; D: -; size: -; CDR3: CAWSAGSRAPAQYF; DNA: TGTGCCTGGAGTGCAGGGTCTCGGGCCCCGGCCCAGTACTTC
J: TRBJ2-1; V: TRBV13; D: TRBD2; size: -; CDR3: CASSWGLAGGRYNEQFF; DNA: TGTGCCAGCAGCTGGGGACTAGCGGGGGGTAGGTACAATGAGCAGTTCTTC
J: TRBJ1-2; V: TRBV5-4; D: TRBD1; size: -; CDR3: CASSFRQGADGYTF; DNA: TGTGCCAGCAGCTTCAGACAGGGGGCGGATGGCTACACCTTC